The next 10 T cell receptor beta chains were all read from a single sample in a study of blood T cells in healthy people across ages. The use of a sample-barcoded 5' primer and a J-beta primer mix characterized a second PCR of about 7 to 12 cycles. TCRdb passed the 5' RACE reads through MiXCR, listing each CDR3 protein once. This sample carries 1.5 million to 2 million distinct CDR3 sequences, roughly a third of them seen once, and the ten largest clones take approximately 11%. Sequenced: blood. These receptors were collected from a woman aged 30 to 39 in good health.

This clonotype was found many times. The chain combines TRBV4-1 with TRBJ1-2; no firm D call. The CDR3 has 15 amino acids. Germline V gives CDR1 MGHRA, CDR2 YSYEKL. Trimming cost V 4 bases and J 4 bases, with 16 bases left between them. CDR3 sequence reads: CASSRDTTSSYGYTF. The CDR3 nucleotides are TGCGCCAGCAGCCGCGACACAACAAGTAGCTATGGCTACACCTTC.

This clonotype was counted only a few times. V usage is TRBV20-1 and J usage is TRBJ2-1; D might be TRBD1 (7 bases). This CDR3 is built from 14 residues. Germline CDR1 and CDR2: DFQATT and SNEGSKA (reference sequence). This chain's CDR3 is CSVAQGGGYNEQFF. CDR3 sequence (DNA): TGCAGCGTAGCCCAGGGGGGAGGCTACAATGAGCAGTTCTTC.

This clonotype was detected only a few times. The chain carries TRBV20-1 and TRBJ2-1, with 11 bases lining up with TRBD1. The germline CDR1 and CDR2 sequences are DFQATT and SNEGSKA (reference sequence). CDR3 length: 15 residues. Unmatched junction bases numbered 5, after V lost 5 bases and J lost 2 bases. The CDR3 loop reads CSAWGQGEAYNEQFF. For the CDR3, the DNA is TGCAGTGCTTGGGGACAGGGGGAAGCCTACAATGAGCAGTTCTTC.

As DNA, the CDR3 is TGCGCCAGCAGCCAAGGATTGACAGGACGGGTTAGCAATCAGCCCCAGCATTTT. Its translation: CASSQGLTGRVSNQPQHF. V gene TRBV4-1 combines with J gene TRBJ1-5, with D maybe TRBD1 (6 bases). Deletions cut 1 base from V and 0 bases from J, with 16 bases between. CDR3 length equals 18 residues. CDR1 is MGHRA, CDR2 YSYEKL, per germline.

The chain carries TRBV18 and TRBJ2-4; no reliable D call. The tail of the sequence fits TRBJ2-7 better, so the J call may be wrong. The germline gives CDR1 KGHSH, CDR2 LQKENI. The CDR3 consists of 14 residues. The CDR3 sequence is CASSPNHGAYEQYF. The CDR3 DNA is TGTGCCAGCTCACCAAATCACGGAGCCTACGAGCAGTACTTC.

V usage is TRBV14 and J usage is TRBJ2-5; D unclear. CDR1 and CDR2 from the germline V gene are SGHDN and FVKESK. The CDR3 is made up of 12 amino acids. V dropped 0 bases and J dropped 7 bases, with 6 bases sitting between them. This CDR3 reads CASSQDSLTQYF. The CDR3 DNA reads TGTGCCAGCAGCCAAGACTCCCTGACCCAGTACTTC.

CDR3 DNA sequence: TGTGCCAGCAGTTACGATCCAGGGAATAGTAATTCACCCCTCCACTTT. This sequence encodes CASSYDPGNSNSPLHF. V gene TRBV6-6 combines with J gene TRBJ1-6; D is possibly TRBD1 (5 bases). The CDR3 covers 16 residues. Trimming removed 2 bases at V and 6 bases at J, with 14 bases between. Germline-derived CDR1 and CDR2 are MNHNY and SVGAGI (reference sequence).

Remarks on this clonotype: The junction does not match germline at one end; this may be a read error. The V gene is TRBV5-1, the J gene TRBJ2-1, with D perhaps matching TRBD2 (6 bases). The germline V gene encodes CDR1 SGHRS and CDR2 YFSETQ. This CDR3 region has 16 residues. The CDR3 loop reads CASSRPVAGNYNEQCF. Written as DNA, the CDR3 is TGCGCCAGCAGCCGACCTGTTGCGGGGAACTACAATGAGCAGTGCTTC.

The rearrangement uses TRBV7-9 and TRBJ2-1; D unclear. From germline, CDR1 is SEHNR and CDR2 FQNEAQ (reference sequence). Trimming cost V 5 bases and J 5 bases, with 10 bases left between them. The length of the CDR3 is 13 residues. CDR3 in DNA: TGTGCCAGCAGCGGAAAGAGCAACAATGAGCAGTTCTTC. Amino acid sequence: CASSGKSNNEQFF.

This clonotype appeared a few times. This sequence joins TRBV3-1 and TRBJ1-2; D not certain. CDR3 size: 15 residues. V was cut by 1 base and J by 6 bases, with 15 bases left in between. Looked up from germline, CDR1 is LGHDT and CDR2 is YNNKEL (reference sequence). The CDR3 nucleotides read TGTGCCAGCAGCCAAGGAACAATATACTCCAATGGCTACACCTTC. The encoded protein is CASSQGTIYSNGYTF. The full variable domain, with the rest looked up from reference TRBV3-1 and TRBJ1-2, is DTAVSQTPKYLVTQMGNDKSIKCEQNLGHDTMYWYKQDSKKFLKIMFSYNNKELIINETVPNRFSPKSPDKAHLNLHINSLELGDSAVYFCASSQGTIYSNGYTFGSGTRLTVV.